The present T cell receptor beta chain was sequenced within a study of blood T cell repertoires in COVID-19. Across the study: Sources were T cells, B-cell-depleted T cells, or PBMCs; the material itself was cDNA or gDNA.

Trimming removed 2 bases from V and 7 bases from J; junction bases left unmatched: 12. The length of the CDR3 is 16 residues. The germline gives CDR1 SEHNR, CDR2 FQNEAQ (reference sequence). Sequencing was performed with immunoSEQ multiplex PCR; in TCRdb, only in-frame clones are kept and a portion is missing. The table lists over 200,000 clones, 85% to 90% of them singletons. The clonotype comes from a woman aged 50 to 60 in a cohort exposed to, infected with or recovered from COVID-19 (not recorded which). The chain links TRBV7-9 to TRBJ2-7, with 9 bases lining up with TRBD1. The sequencing input was PBMCs or T cells enriched from blood (not recorded which). The CDR3 DNA reads TGTGCCAGCAGCTTAATGTGGGACAGGGACGACGTGGAGCAGTACTTC. Its protein product is CASSLMWDRDDVEQYF.